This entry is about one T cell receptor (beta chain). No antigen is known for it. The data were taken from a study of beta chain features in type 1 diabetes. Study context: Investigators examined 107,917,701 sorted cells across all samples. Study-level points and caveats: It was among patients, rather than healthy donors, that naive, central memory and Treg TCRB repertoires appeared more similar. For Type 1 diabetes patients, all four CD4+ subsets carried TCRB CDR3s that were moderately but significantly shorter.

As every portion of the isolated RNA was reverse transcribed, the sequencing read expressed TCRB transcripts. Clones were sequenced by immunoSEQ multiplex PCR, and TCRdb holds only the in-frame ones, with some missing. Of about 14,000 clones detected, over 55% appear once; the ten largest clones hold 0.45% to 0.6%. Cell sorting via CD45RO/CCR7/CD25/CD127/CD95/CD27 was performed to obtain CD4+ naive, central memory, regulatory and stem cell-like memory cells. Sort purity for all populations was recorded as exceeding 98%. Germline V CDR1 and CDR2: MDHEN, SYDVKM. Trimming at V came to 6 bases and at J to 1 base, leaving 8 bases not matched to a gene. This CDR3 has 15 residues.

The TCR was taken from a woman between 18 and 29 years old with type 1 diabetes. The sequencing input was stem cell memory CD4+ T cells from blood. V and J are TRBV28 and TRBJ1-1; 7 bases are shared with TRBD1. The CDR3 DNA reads TGTGCCAGCAGGACAGCCGACAGGGAGAACACTGAAGCTTTCTTT. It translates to CASRTADRENTEAFF.